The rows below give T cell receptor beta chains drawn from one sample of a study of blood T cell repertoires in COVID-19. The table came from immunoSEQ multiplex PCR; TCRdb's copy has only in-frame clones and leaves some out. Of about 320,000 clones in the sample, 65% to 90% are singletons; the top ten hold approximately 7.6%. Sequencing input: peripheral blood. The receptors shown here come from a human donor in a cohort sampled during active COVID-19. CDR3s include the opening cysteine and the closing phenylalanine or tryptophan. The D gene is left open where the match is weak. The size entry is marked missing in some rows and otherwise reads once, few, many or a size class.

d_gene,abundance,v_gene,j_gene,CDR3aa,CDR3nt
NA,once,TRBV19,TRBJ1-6,CASRPTGNLYNSPLHF,TGTGCCAGTAGACCAACAGGGAACCTCTATAATTCACCCCTCCACTTT
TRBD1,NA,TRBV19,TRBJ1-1,CASSLDRDRDFFTEAFF,TGTGCCAGTAGTCTCGACCGGGACAGGGATTTTTTCACTGAAGCTTTCTTT
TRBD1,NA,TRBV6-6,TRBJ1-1,CASSYAGTGGTEAFF,TGTGCCAGCAGTTACGCCGGGACAGGGGGCACTGAAGCTTTCTTT
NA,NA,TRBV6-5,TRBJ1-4,CASSYSNRDKHEKLFF,TGTGCCAGCAGTTACTCAAACCGGGACAAACATGAAAAACTGTTTTTT
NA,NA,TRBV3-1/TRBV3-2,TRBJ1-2,CASSQAGGGSYGYTF,TGTGCCAGCAGCCAAGCAGGCGGGGGCAGCTATGGCTACACCTTC
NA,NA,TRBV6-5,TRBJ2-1,CASSLGRNNEQFF,TGTGCCAGCAGCCTGGGGCGGAACAATGAGCAGTTCTTC
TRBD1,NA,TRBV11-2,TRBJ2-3,CASSSKPRAGTEVMDTQYF,TGTGCCAGCAGCTCAAAGCCACGAGCCGGGACAGAGGTCATGGATACGCAGTATTTT
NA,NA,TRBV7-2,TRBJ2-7,CASSLTGSHEQYF,TGTGCCAGCAGTCTCACGGGGTCCCACGAGCAGTACTTC
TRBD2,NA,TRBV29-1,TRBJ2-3,CSVPRLAGGYSTDTQYF,TGCAGCGTTCCACGGCTAGCGGGGGGGTATAGCACAGATACGCAGTATTTT
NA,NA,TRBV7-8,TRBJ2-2,CASSLIGGADTGELFF,TGTGCCAGCAGCTTAATCGGGGGAGCGGACACCGGGGAGCTGTTTTTT
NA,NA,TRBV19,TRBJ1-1,CASSTSGGWSLSTEAFF,TGTGCCAGTAGCACTTCGGGGGGCTGGTCCTTAAGCACTGAAGCTTTCTTT
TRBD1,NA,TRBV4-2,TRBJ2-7,CASSPGTGQSYEQYF,TGTGCCAGCAGCCCAGGGACAGGACAATCCTACGAGCAGTACTTC
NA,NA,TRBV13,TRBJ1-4,CASSLAGFGNEKLFF,TGTGCCAGCAGCTTAGCGGGTTTTGGTAACGAAAAACTGTTTTTT
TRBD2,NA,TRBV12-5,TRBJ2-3,CASGPIAGGLPDTTDTQYF,TGTGCTAGTGGTCCCATCGCGGGGGGCCTCCCCGATACAACAGATACGCAGTATTTT
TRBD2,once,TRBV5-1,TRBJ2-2,CASSLGLAGPGELFF,TGCGCCAGCAGCCTAGGACTAGCGGGTCCAGGGGAGCTGTTTTTT
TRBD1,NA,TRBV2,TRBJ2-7,CASSGTGGEQYF,TGTGCCAGCAGTGGGACAGGGGGGGAGCAGTACTTC
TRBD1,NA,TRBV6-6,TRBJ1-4,CASSSPPGQTNEKLFF,TGTGCCAGCAGTTCCCCACCGGGACAGACTAATGAAAAACTGTTTTTT
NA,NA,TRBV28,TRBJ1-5,CASSSLGGGGQPQHF,TGTGCCAGCAGTTCCCTCGGGGGGGGCGGTCAGCCCCAGCATTTT
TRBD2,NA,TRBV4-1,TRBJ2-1,CASSHPPGGNNEQFF,TGCGCCAGCAGCCACCCCCCGGGAGGGAACAATGAGCAGTTCTTC
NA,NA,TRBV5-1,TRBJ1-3,CASSLGREGNTIYF,TGCGCCAGCAGCTTGGGCAGGGAAGGAAACACCATATATTTT
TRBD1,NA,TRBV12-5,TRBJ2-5,CASGSTGTGEETQYF,TGTGCTAGTGGCTCGACCGGGACAGGGGAAGAGACCCAGTACTTC
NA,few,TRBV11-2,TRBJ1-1,CASSPPYPGKTEAFF,TGTGCCAGCAGCCCTCCTTATCCGGGAAAAACTGAAGCTTTCTTT
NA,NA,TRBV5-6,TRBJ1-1,CASSLVQGNTEAFF,TGTGCCAGCAGCTTGGTACAGGGGAACACTGAAGCTTTCTTT
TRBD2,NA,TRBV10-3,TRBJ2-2,CAISGSGTSGSGGELFF,TGTGCCATCAGTGGCTCCGGGACTAGCGGGTCTGGCGGGGAGCTGTTTTTT
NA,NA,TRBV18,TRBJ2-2,CASSPPGATGELFF,TGTGCCAGCTCACCACCAGGGGCCACCGGGGAGCTGTTTTTT
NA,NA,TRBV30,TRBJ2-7,CAWSPQPYEQYF,TGTGCCTGGAGTCCACAACCCTACGAGCAGTACTTC
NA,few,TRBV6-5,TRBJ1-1,CASSYFDTNTEAFF,TGTGCCAGCAGTTACTTCGACACGAACACTGAAGCTTTCTTT
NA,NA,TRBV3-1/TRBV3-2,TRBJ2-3,CASSATGDPTDTQYF,TGTGCCAGCAGCGCCACAGGTGACCCCACAGATACGCAGTATTTT
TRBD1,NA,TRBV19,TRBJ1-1,CASSIGQGTEAFF,TGTGCCAGTAGTATTGGACAGGGCACTGAAGCTTTCTTT
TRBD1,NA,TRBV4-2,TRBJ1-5,CASSQTDRGNQPQHF,TGTGCCAGCAGCCAAACCGACAGGGGCAATCAGCCCCAGCATTTT
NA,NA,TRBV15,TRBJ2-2,CATSNKGQETF,TGTGCCACCAGCAACAAGGGACAAGAGACTTTT
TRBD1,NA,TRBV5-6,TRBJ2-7,CASSLADREFLWQYF,TGTGCCAGCAGCTTGGCCGACAGGGAGTTTTTGTGGCAGTACTTC
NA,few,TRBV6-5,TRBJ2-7,CASKIARLQEQYF,TGTGCCAGCAAGATAGCACGACTGCAAGAGCAGTACTTC
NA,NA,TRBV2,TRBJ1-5,CASSTGDSNQPQHF,TGTGCCAGCAGTACAGGAGATAGCAATCAGCCCCAGCATTTT
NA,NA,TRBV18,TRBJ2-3,CASSPKLELDTQYF,TGTGCCAGCTCACCCAAACTAGAGTTGGATACGCAGTATTTT
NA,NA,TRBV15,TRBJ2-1,CATSRGSSYNEQFF,TGTGCCACGAGCCGGGGGAGCTCCTACAATGAGCAGTTCTTC
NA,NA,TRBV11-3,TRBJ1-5,CASSLVRSRGNQPQHF,TGTGCCAGCAGCTTAGTTAGGTCTCGGGGCAATCAGCCCCAGCATTTT
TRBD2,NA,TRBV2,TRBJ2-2,CASSEETGLAGIGELFF,TGTGCCAGCAGTGAAGAGACGGGACTAGCGGGAATCGGGGAGCTGTTTTTT
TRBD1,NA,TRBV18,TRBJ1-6,CASSPTGGSYNSPLHF,TGTGCCAGCTCACCAACAGGGGGGTCCTATAATTCACCCCTCCACTTT
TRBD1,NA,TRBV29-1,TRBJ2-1,CSVTGTGNNEQFF,TGCAGCGTTACCGGGACAGGAAACAATGAGCAGTTCTTC
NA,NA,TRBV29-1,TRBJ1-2,CSAEKGSDYGYTF,TGCAGCGCCGAAAAGGGGTCCGACTATGGCTACACCTTC
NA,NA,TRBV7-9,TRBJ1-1,CASSPQSGSVITEAFF,TGTGCCAGCAGCCCCCAGTCGGGGTCGGTGATCACTGAAGCTTTCTTT
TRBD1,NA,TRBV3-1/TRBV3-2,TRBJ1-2,CASSLTGVGYTF,TGTGCCAGCAGCCTTACAGGGGTCGGCTACACCTTC
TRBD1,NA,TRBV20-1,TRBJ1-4,CSASSGGTEKLFF,TGCAGTGCTAGTTCAGGGGGCACTGAAAAACTGTTTTTT
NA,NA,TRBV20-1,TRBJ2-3,CSASLTKDTQYF,TGCAGTGCTAGTCTAACCAAGGATACGCAGTATTTT
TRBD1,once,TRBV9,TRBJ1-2,CASSASGQGFRHGYTF,TGTGCCAGCAGCGCCTCGGGACAGGGGTTTAGACATGGCTACACCTTC
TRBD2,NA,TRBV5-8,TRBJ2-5,CASSLPGGRETQYF,TGTGCCAGCAGCTTGCCGGGAGGTCGAGAGACCCAGTACTTC
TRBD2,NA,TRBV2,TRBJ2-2,CASNERGVSGELFF,TGTGCCAGCAACGAGCGGGGGGTTTCCGGGGAGCTGTTTTTT
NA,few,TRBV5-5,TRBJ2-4,CASSLETSDIQYF,TGTGCCAGCAGCTTAGAGACTAGTGACATTCAGTACTTC
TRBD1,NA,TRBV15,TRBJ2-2,CATNLQGSNTGELFF,TGTGCCACCAATTTACAGGGGTCGAACACCGGGGAGCTGTTTTTT
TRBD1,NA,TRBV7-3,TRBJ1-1,CASSVSRGPITEAFF,TGTGCCAGCAGCGTCTCCAGGGGGCCGATCACTGAAGCTTTCTTT
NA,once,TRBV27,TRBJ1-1,CASSFRSTSEAFF,TGTGCCAGCAGCTTTAGGAGTACGAGTGAAGCTTTCTTT
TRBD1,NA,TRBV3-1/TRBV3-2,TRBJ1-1,CASSGRDRNTEAFF,TGTGCCAGCAGCGGCCGGGACAGGAACACTGAAGCTTTCTTT
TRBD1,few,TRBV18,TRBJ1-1,CASSSGTGVFF,TGTGCCAGCTCGTCCGGGACAGGGGTTTTCTTT
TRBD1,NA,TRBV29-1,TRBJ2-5,CSVRRGPYETQYF,TGCAGCGTTCGCAGGGGGCCTTATGAGACCCAGTACTTC
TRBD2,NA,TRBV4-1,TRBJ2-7,CASSQTSGSSYEQYF,TGCGCCAGCAGCCAAACTAGCGGGAGCTCCTACGAGCAGTACTTC
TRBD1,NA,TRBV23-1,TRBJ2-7,CASSQFVTGGEQYF,TGCGCCAGCAGTCAATTCGTGACAGGGGGAGAGCAGTACTTC
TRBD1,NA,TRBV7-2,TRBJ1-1,CASSYPGGEGTEAFF,TGTGCCAGCAGCTACCCAGGGGGCGAGGGCACTGAAGCTTTCTTT
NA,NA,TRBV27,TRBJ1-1,CASSSIAGGNTEAFF,TGTGCCAGCAGTAGTATCGCGGGGGGGAACACTGAAGCTTTCTTT
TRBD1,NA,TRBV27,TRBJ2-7,CASTQTGGAYEQYF,TGTGCCAGCACCCAAACAGGGGGCGCCTACGAGCAGTACTTC